The 18 T cell receptor beta chains given below trace back to one sample, sequenced in a study of T cell responses to AZD1222 COVID-19 vaccine. Here immunoSEQ multiplex PCR was the method, and the copy in TCRdb shows in-frame clones only, minus some. The sample lists about 31,000 clones, 85% to 90% occurring once. Here the sequenced sample was peripheral blood, taken 28 days after the second AZD1222 dose. The source of these receptors is an adult who received the AZD1222 COVID-19 vaccine.

This chain uses TRBV3-1 (or the pseudogene TRBV3-2) with TRBJ2-3; D not resolved. V lost 5 bases and J lost 5, with 11 bases in between. Per the germline V gene, CDR1 is LGHDT and CDR2 is YNNKEL (reference sequence). CDR3 length equals 13 residues. This CDR3 reads CASSLFGEDTQYF. CDR3 coding DNA: TGTGCCAGCAGCTTGTTTGGGGAAGATACGCAGTATTTT.

The V call is TRBV27, the J call TRBJ1-6, with no clear D. The CDR3 length is 15 residues. Between the trimmed V and J ends, which lost 5 bases and 3 bases, there was a span of 11 bases. The V gene's germline CDR1 is MNHEY and CDR2 SMNVEV (reference sequence). The CDR3 DNA reads as TGTGCCAGCAGTCTAGCGTTCTTCTATAATTCACCCCTCCACTTT. Residues: CASSLAFFYNSPLHF.

The chain recombines TRBV7-9 with TRBJ2-3; 10 bases align to TRBD2. The V gene's germline CDR1 is SEHNR and CDR2 FQNEAQ (reference sequence). The CDR3 covers 15 residues. V was clipped by 3 bases and J by 2 bases; unmatched bases: 2. CDR3 region: CASSFGLADTDTQYF. In DNA form, the CDR3 reads TGTGCCAGCAGCTTTGGACTAGCGGACACAGATACGCAGTATTTT. Full variable domain (remainder filled in from reference TRBV7-9 and TRBJ2-3): DTGVSQNPRHKITKRGQNVTFRCDPISEHNRLYWYRQTLGQGPEFLTYFQNEAQLEKSRLLSDRFSAERPKGSFSTLEIQRTEQGDSAMYLCASSFGLADTDTQYFGPGTRLTVL.

V and J are TRBV6-5 and TRBJ2-7; D gene ambiguous. Trimming shortened V by 4 bases and J by 2 bases, and 12 bases separated the two germline ends. The germline V gene has CDR1 MNHEY and CDR2 SVGAGI. The CDR3 covers 14 residues. The CDR3 sequence is CASSSGDTAYEQYF. The CDR3 nucleotides are TGTGCCAGCAGTTCAGGAGATACGGCCTACGAGCAGTACTTC.

The chain carries TRBV19 and TRBJ1-5; D may be TRBD1 (6 bases). CDR1 is LNHDA and CDR2 is SQIVND in the germline V gene (reference sequence). The V end was cut by 5 bases, the J end by 2 bases, with 10 bases between. The CDR3 sequence is 14 residues long. CDR3 nucleotides: TGTGCCAGTAGTTGGGAGGGGGGCAATCAGCCCCAGCATTTT. It encodes CASSWEGGNQPQHF.

The chain joins TRBV2 to TRBJ1-5; 7 nucleotides line up with TRBD1. The trim removed 6 bases at V and 0 bases at J, leaving 5 bases unmatched. This CDR3 spans 15 amino acids. Germline V CDR1 and CDR2: SNHLY, FYNNEI. In DNA, the CDR3 is TGTGCCAGCAGGGGACAGTTTTATAGCAATCAGCCCCAGCATTTT. Its translation is CASRGQFYSNQPQHF.

The gene calls are TRBV6-2 or TRBV6-3 and TRBJ2-7; 16 bases agree with TRBD2. Germline CDR1 reads MNHEY; CDR2 reads SVGEGT. Trimming at V came to 4 bases and at J to 1 base, leaving 7 bases not matched to a gene. The CDR3 spans 18 residues. The CDR3 DNA reads as TGTGCCAGCAGTTCGGGACTAGCGGGGGGGCCGCGGTCCTACGAGCAGTACTTC. Amino acids: CASSSGLAGGPRSYEQYF.

The J gene is TRBJ1-6, the V gene TRBV5-6; D is unclear. CDR1 is SGHDT, CDR2 YYEEEE, per germline. The V end lost 5 bases, the J end lost 5 bases, and 5 bases lay between the germline ends. The CDR3 consists of 12 residues. CDR3 loop: CASRRHNSPLHF. The CDR3 DNA reads TGTGCCAGCAGACGACATAATTCACCCCTCCACTTT.

The CDR3 loop reads CASSGTGRDTEAFF. The CDR3 nucleotides are TGTGCCAGCAGCGGAACAGGGAGGGACACTGAAGCTTTCTTT. This rearrangement joins TRBV5-4 to TRBJ1-1, with D possibly matching TRBD1 (6 bases). There are 14 residues in the CDR3. In germline, CDR1 is SGHNT, CDR2 YYREEE (reference sequence). Trimming took 4 bases from V and 3 from J, leaving 13 bases between them.

This clone occurred once. This sequence joins TRBV9 and TRBJ1-3; D gene unclear. Trimming took off 2 bases at V and 4 bases at J, with 10 bases between the two ends. Per germline, CDR1 SGDLS and CDR2 YYNGEE. The CDR3 consists of 14 residues. The CDR3 bases are TGTGCCAGCAGCGTCGGCCCAGGCGGAAACACCATATATTTT. The encoded protein is CASSVGPGGNTIYF.

V is TRBV6-2 or TRBV6-3 and J is TRBJ1-5; weak D call: TRBD1 (5 bases). Trimming pared 5 bases from V and 2 bases from J, leaving 13 bases between. This CDR3 is 15 amino acids long. Per the germline V gene, CDR1 is MNHEY and CDR2 is SVGEGT. CDR3 bases: TGTGCCAGCAGTATATTCCAGACAGGCAATCAGCCCCAGCATTTT. Amino acids: CASSIFQTGNQPQHF.

The chain uses TRBV6-2 or TRBV6-3 and TRBJ2-2; D tentatively reads TRBD1 or TRBD2 (5 bases each). CDR1 is MNHEY, CDR2 SVGEGT, per germline. This CDR3 contains 14 residues. V lost 6 bases and J lost 8, with 16 bases in between. The CDR3 protein is CASSPGTNVGELFF. The DNA for the CDR3 is TGTGCCAGCAGCCCCGGGACCAATGTGGGGGAGCTGTTTTTT.

The J gene is TRBJ1-1, the V gene TRBV6-5; no clear D. Trimming took 6 bases from V and 0 from J, leaving 8 bases between them. This CDR3 is built from 13 residues. Germline V gives CDR1 MNHEY, CDR2 SVGAGI. CDR3 DNA sequence: TGTGCCAGCAGAGAGGGTCTGAACACTGAAGCTTTCTTT. Residues: CASREGLNTEAFF.

The gene calls are TRBV12-3 or TRBV12-4 and TRBJ2-7, with D tentatively TRBD2 (6 bases). This CDR3 is 13 amino acids long. V dropped 7 bases and J dropped 6 bases, with 16 bases sitting between them. The CDR3 protein is CASTLHGTREQYF. In DNA form, the CDR3 reads TGTGCCAGCACCCTTCACGGGACTCGCGAGCAGTACTTC.

The CDR3 DNA reads as TGTGCCAGCAGCCCGATAGGGACAGGTGGCGACGAGCAGTACTTC. As protein: CASSPIGTGGDEQYF. The chain employs TRBV14 and TRBJ2-7; 8 bases map to TRBD1. The V segment lost 4 bases and the J segment 5 bases; nucleotides outside the gene matches: 10. Germline V gives CDR1 SGHDN, CDR2 FVKESK. The CDR3 contains 15 residues.

This clone was recorded only once. The chain links TRBV5-1 to TRBJ2-3; weak D call: TRBD1 (6 bases). Germline V gives CDR1 SGHRS, CDR2 YFSETQ. V dropped 5 bases and J dropped 3 bases, with 13 bases sitting between them. The CDR3 length is 14 residues. The CDR3 reads CASRTGPTTDTQYF. DNA for the CDR3: TGCGCCAGCAGGACAGGTCCCACAACAGATACGCAGTATTTT.

This chain connects TRBV6-5 to TRBJ2-1; D unresolved. Trimming removed 6 bases from V and 1 base from J, with 4 bases in between. The CDR3 loop spans 12 amino acids. Per germline, CDR1 MNHEY and CDR2 SVGAGI. The CDR3 DNA reads TGTGCCAGCAGGAATTCCTACAATGAGCAGTTCTTC. This encodes CASRNSYNEQFF.

This sequence joins TRBV27 and TRBJ1-6, with D perhaps matching TRBD1 (6 bases). The ends were cut back, 3 bases at V and 7 bases at J, with 16 bases in the middle. The CDR3 has 16 amino acids. Per germline, CDR1 MNHEY and CDR2 SMNVEV (reference sequence). The CDR3 sequence: CASSFYWTETNSPLHF. The CDR3, as DNA: TGTGCCAGCAGTTTCTACTGGACAGAGACGAATTCACCCCTCCACTTT.